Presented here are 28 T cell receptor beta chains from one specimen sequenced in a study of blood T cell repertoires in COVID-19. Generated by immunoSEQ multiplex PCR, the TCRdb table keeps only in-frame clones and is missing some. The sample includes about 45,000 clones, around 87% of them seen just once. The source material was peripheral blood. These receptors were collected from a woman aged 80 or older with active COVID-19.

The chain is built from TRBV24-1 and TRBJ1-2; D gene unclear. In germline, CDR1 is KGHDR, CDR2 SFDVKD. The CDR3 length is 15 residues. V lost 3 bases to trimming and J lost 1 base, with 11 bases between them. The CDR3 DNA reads TGTGCCACCAGTGATACCGATCCGGGTAACTATGGCTACACCTTC. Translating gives CATSDTDPGNYGYTF.

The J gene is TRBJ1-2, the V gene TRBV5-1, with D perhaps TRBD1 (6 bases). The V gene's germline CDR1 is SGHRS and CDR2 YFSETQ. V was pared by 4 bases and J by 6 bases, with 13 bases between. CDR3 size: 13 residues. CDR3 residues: CASSPQGDHGYTF. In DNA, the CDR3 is TGCGCCAGCAGCCCACAGGGAGATCATGGCTACACCTTC.

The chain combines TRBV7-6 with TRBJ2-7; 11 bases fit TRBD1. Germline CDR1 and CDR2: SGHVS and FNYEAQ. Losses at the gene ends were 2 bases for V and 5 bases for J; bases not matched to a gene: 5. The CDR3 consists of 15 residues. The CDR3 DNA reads TGTGCCAGCAGCTTAACCAGGACAGGGGGCCACGAGCAGTACTTC. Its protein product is CASSLTRTGGHEQYF.

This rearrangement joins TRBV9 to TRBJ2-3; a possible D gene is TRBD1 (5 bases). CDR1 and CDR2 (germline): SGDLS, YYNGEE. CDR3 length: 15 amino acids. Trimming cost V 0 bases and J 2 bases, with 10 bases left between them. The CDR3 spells CASSVVMTATDTQYF. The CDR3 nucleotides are TGTGCCAGCAGCGTAGTAATGACAGCCACAGATACGCAGTATTTT.

CDR3 amino acids: CASRGQGVNTEAFF. Here the CDR3 DNA reads TGTGCCAGCAGAGGACAGGGCGTGAACACTGAAGCTTTCTTT. The V and J genes are TRBV2 and TRBJ1-1, with 8 bases lining up with TRBD1. The trim removed 6 bases at V and 0 bases at J, leaving 3 bases unmatched. Looked up from germline, CDR1 is SNHLY and CDR2 is FYNNEI. The CDR3 is made up of 14 amino acids.

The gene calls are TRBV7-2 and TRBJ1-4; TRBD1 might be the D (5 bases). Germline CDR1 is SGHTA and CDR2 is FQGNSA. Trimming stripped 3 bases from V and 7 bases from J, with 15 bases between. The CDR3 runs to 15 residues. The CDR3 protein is CASSFGYGATEKLFF. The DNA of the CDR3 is TGTGCCAGCAGCTTCGGGTATGGGGCCACTGAAAAACTGTTTTTT.

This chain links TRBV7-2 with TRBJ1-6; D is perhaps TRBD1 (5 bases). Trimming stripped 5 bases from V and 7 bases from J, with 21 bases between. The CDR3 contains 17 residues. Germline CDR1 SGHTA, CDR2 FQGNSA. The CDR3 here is CASSLHLGGTANSPLHF. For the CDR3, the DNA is TGTGCCAGCAGCCTCCACCTGGGGGGGACGGCGAATTCACCCCTCCACTTT.

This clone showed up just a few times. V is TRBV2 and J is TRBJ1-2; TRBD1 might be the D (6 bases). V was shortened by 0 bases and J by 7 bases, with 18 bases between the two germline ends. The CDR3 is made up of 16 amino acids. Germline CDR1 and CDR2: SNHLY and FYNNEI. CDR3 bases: TGTGCCAGCAGTGAAGCGAGGTTACAGGGAGGGGCTGGCTACACCTTC. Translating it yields CASSEARLQGGAGYTF.

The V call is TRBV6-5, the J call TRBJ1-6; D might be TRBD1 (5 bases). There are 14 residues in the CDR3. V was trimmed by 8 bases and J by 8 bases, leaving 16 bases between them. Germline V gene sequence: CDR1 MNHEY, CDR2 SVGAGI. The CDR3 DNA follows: TGTGCCAGCGCGGGACCGACGGTAGATTCACCCCTCCACTTT. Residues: CASAGPTVDSPLHF.

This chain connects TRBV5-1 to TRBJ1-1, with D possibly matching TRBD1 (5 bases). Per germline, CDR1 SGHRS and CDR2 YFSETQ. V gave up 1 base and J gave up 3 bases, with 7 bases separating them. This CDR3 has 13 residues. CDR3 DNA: TGCGCCAGCAGCTTGAGCAGGGACACTGAAGCTTTCTTT. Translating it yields CASSLSRDTEAFF. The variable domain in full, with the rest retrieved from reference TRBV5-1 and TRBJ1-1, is KAGVTQTPRYLIKTRGQQVTLSCSPISGHRSVSWYQQTPGQGLQFLFEYFSETQRNKGNFPGRFSGRQFSNSRSEMNVSTLELGDSALYLCASSLSRDTEAFFGQGTRLTVV.

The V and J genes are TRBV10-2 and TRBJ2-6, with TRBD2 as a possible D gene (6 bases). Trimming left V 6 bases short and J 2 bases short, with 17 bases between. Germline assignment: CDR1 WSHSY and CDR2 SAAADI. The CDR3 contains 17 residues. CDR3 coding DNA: TGCGCCAGCAGCCGCACCTTGGGGGGAGCTGGGGCCAACGTCCTGACTTTC. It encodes CASSRTLGGAGANVLTF.

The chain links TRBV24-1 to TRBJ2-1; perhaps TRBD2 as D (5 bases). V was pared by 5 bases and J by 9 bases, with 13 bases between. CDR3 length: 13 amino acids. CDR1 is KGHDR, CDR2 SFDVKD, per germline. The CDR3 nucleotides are TGTGCCACCAGTGGTGGGATGAGCGGTGAGCAGTTCTTC. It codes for CATSGGMSGEQFF.

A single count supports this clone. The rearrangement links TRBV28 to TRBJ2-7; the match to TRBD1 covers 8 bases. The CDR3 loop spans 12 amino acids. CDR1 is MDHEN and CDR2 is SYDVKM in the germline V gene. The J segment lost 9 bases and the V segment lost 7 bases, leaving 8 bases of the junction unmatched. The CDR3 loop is CASTPSGGGQYF. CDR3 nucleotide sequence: TGTGCCAGCACTCCTTCAGGGGGCGGGCAGTACTTC.

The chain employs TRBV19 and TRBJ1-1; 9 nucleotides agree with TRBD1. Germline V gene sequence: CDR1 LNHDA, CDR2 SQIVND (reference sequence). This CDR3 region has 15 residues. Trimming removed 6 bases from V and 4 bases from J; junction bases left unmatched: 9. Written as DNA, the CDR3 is TGTGCCAGTAGCTCCGGGACAGGGCAGGTCACTGAAGCTTTCTTT. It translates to CASSSGTGQVTEAFF.

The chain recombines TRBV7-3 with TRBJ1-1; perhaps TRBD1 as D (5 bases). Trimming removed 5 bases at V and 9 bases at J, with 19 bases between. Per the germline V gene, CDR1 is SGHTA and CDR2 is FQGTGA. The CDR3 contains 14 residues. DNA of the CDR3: TGTGCCAGCAGCGTACCCGGGACTTTTGAGAAAGCTTTCTTT. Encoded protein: CASSVPGTFEKAFF.

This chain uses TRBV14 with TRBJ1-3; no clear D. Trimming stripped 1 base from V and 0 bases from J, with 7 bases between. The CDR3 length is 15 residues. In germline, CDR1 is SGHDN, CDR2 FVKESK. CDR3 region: CASSQALYSGNTIYF. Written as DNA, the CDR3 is TGTGCCAGCAGCCAAGCCCTGTACTCTGGAAACACCATATATTTT.

The chain's CDR3 is CASSLGHANEKLFF. In DNA form, the CDR3 reads TGTGCCAGCAGCTTGGGGCATGCTAATGAAAAACTGTTTTTT. The chain employs TRBV7-9 and TRBJ1-4, with a tentative D call TRBD1 (5 bases). V was trimmed by 3 bases and J by 3 bases, leaving 8 bases between them. Germline loops: CDR1 SEHNR, CDR2 FQNEAQ (reference sequence). The CDR3 spans 14 residues. The complete variable domain, with remaining parts taken from reference TRBV7-9 and TRBJ1-4, reads DTGVSQNPRHKITKRGQNVTFRCDPISEHNRLYWYRQTLGQGPEFLTYFQNEAQLEKSRLLSDRFSAERPKGSFSTLEIQRTEQGDSAMYLCASSLGHANEKLFFGSGTQLSVL.

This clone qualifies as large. The CDR3: CASSPPGLAGPPGNEQFF. CDR3 coding DNA: TGTGCCAGCAGCCCCCCAGGACTAGCGGGTCCCCCAGGGAATGAGCAGTTCTTC. J is TRBJ2-1 and V is TRBV4-2, with TRBD2 identical over 11 bases. Losses at the gene ends were 4 bases for V and 7 bases for J; bases not matched to a gene: 15. The germline V gene has CDR1 LGHNA and CDR2 YNFKEQ. There are 18 residues in the CDR3.

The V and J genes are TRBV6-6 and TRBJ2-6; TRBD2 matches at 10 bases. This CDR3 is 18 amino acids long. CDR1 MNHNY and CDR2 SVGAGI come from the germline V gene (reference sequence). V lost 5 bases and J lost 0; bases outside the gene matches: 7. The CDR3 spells CASSLYSGGLSGANVLTF. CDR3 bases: TGTGCCAGCAGTCTATATAGCGGGGGGCTCTCTGGGGCCAACGTCCTGACTTTC.

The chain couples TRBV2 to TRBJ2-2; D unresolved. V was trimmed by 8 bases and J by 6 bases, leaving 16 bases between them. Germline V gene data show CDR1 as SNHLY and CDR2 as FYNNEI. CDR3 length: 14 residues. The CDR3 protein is CASQVLPSPGELFF. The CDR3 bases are TGTGCCAGCCAAGTCCTGCCGAGCCCCGGGGAGCTGTTTTTT.

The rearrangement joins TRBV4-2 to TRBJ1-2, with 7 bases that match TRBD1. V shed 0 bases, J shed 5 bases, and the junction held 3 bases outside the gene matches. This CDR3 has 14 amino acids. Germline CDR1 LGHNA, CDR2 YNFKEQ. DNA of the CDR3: TGTGCCAGCAGCCAAGAGAGGACAGGTTATGGCTACACCTTC. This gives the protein CASSQERTGYGYTF.

The DNA of the CDR3 is TGTGCCAGCAGCTTAGGATGGGTAATCGCGGGACTAGGGGCAGATACGCAGTATTTT. It is translated as CASSLGWVIAGLGADTQYF. The chain couples TRBV7-9 to TRBJ2-3, with 8 bases that match TRBD2. J gave up 4 bases and V 1 base, and 16 bases lay outside the gene matches. The CDR3 is 19 amino acids. Germline V gives CDR1 SEHNR, CDR2 FQNEAQ (reference sequence).

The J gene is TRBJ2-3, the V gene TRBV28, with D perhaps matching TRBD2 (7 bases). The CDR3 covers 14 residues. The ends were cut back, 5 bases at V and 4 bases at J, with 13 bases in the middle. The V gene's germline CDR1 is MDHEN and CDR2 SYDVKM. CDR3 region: CASSRGGDADTQYF. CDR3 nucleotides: TGTGCCAGCAGTAGGGGGGGGGATGCAGATACGCAGTATTTT. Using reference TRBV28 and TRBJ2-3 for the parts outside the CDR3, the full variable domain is DVKVTQSSRYLVKRTGEKVFLECVQDMDHENMFWYRQDPGLGLRLIYFSYDVKMKEKGDIPEGYSVSREKKERFSLILESASTNQTSMYLCASSRGGDADTQYFGPGTRLTVL.

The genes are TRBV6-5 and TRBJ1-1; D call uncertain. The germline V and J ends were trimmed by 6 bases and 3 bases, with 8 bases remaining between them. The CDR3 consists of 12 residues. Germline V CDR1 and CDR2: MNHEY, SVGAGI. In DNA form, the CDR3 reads TGTGCCAGCAGAGAGGTGGACACTGAAGCTTTCTTT. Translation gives CASREVDTEAFF.

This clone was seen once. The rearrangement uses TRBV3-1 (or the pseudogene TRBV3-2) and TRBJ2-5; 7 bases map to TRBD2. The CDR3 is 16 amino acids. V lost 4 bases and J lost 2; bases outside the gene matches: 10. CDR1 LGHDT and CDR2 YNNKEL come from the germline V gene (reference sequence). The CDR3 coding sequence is TGTGCCAGCAGCCCCCGGAGGCTAGCGGTTCAAGAGACCCAGTACTTC. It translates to CASSPRRLAVQETQYF.

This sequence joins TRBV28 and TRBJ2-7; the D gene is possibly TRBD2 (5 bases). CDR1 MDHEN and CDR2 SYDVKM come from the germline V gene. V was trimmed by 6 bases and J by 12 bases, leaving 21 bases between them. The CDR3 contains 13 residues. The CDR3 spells CASSPSTSFRTYF. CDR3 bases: TGTGCCAGCAGCCCATCTACTAGTTTCCGGACGTACTTC. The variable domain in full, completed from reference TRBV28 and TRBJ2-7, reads DVKVTQSSRYLVKRTGEKVFLECVQDMDHENMFWYRQDPGLGLRLIYFSYDVKMKEKGDIPEGYSVSREKKERFSLILESASTNQTSMYLCASSPSTSFRTYFGPGTRLTVT.

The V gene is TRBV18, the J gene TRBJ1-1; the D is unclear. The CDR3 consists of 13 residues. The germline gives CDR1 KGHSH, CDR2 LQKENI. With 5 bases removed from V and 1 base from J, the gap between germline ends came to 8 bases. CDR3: CASSESENTEAFF. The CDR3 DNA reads TGTGCCAGCTCAGAGTCCGAGAACACTGAAGCTTTCTTT.

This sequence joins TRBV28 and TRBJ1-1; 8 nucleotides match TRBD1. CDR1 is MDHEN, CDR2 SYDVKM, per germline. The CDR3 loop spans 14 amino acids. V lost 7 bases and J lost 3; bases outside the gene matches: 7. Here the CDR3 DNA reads TGTGCCAGCACTCCCCAGGGGGCGCACACTGAAGCTTTCTTT. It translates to CASTPQGAHTEAFF.